This T cell receptor beta chain was sequenced during a study of blood T cell repertoires in COVID-19. Across the study: Specimens from acute and convalescent COVID-19 originated in the United States, Italy and Spain. T cells, B-cell-depleted T cells, or PBMCs provided the cDNA or gDNA that served as material.

Original handling: For nucleated cells, counts were estimated from reference gene primer amplification. TCRdb keeps only in-frame clones here, not all; method: immunoSEQ multiplex PCR. The DNA was the basis for D and trimming; V, J and clone size are from that table. The sample carries under 150,000 clones, around 84% recorded once. The V gene's germline CDR1 is GTSNPN and CDR2 SVGIG (reference sequence). Trimming cost V 8 bases and J 6 bases, with 16 bases left between them. The CDR3 spans 12 residues. This rearrangement joins TRBV30 to TRBJ1-2; TRBD1 might be the D (5 bases). This TCR was sampled from a human donor in a cohort sampled during active COVID-19. Material: peripheral blood. The CDR3 sequence is CAHRGTRHGYTF. The CDR3, as DNA: TGTGCCCACCGCGGGACTCGACATGGCTACACCTTC.